This note documents a single TCR beta chain sequence. Its antigen is as yet unknown. The sample originates from a study of cytomegalovirus exposure and HLA in healthy donors. The wider study: Out of 150 million to 200 million T cells, an earlier analysis found some 120 million unique TCR beta sequences in total.

The PCR was carried out with 60 Vbeta primers and 13 Jbeta primers. This table comes from immunoSEQ multiplex PCR, and its TCRdb copy is limited to in-frame clones, with some not included. In the table there are 170,000 or so clones, 75% to 90% of which are singletons. Study-level findings and limits: Presence/absence comparisons presumed near-even sequencing depth among donors. Fewer N-insertions than the approximately 700-donor mean were reportedly shown by an Asian-associated ancestry cluster in a later analysis.

The sequencing sample was made of PBMCs. The TCR originated in a man between 50 and 59 years old in good health and CMV-seronegative.

CDR3: CASSPPGRDEQFF. CDR3 DNA sequence: TGTGCCAGCAGCCCCCCGGGGAGGGATGAGCAGTTCTTC. This sequence joins TRBV6-5 and TRBJ2-1; TRBD2 matches 7 bases. The length of the CDR3 is 13 residues. Trimming removed 6 bases from V and 8 bases from J; junction bases left unmatched: 7. The germline CDR1 and CDR2 sequences are MNHEY and SVGAGI.